The source of this T cell receptor beta chain is a study of T cell responses to AZD1222 COVID-19 vaccine. Study observations and caveats: Mostly white British, mostly female donors; authors suggested clonal diversity may be underestimated. Only after the peak T cell response were repertoires sampled.

About this clone: As yet, its antigen is unknown.

The CDR3 covers 18 residues. With 3 bases clipped from V and 1 base from J, the junction kept 5 bases outside the gene matches. CDR1 and CDR2 (germline): KGHDR, SFDVKD. Profiled with immunoSEQ multiplex PCR; TCRdb holds only in-frame clones, not every one. The sample holds 84,000 or so clones; nearly 90% are singletons and the top ten take over 1.2%. This rearrangement joins TRBV24-1 to TRBJ2-3, with 14 positions matching TRBD2. This TCR was sampled from an adult in good health. This material consisted of peripheral blood, taken on day 0 of AZD1222 vaccination. CDR3 in amino acids: CATSDGTSGSSGTDTQYF. CDR3 coding DNA: TGTGCCACCAGTGATGGGACTAGCGGGAGTTCGGGCACAGATACGCAGTATTTT.